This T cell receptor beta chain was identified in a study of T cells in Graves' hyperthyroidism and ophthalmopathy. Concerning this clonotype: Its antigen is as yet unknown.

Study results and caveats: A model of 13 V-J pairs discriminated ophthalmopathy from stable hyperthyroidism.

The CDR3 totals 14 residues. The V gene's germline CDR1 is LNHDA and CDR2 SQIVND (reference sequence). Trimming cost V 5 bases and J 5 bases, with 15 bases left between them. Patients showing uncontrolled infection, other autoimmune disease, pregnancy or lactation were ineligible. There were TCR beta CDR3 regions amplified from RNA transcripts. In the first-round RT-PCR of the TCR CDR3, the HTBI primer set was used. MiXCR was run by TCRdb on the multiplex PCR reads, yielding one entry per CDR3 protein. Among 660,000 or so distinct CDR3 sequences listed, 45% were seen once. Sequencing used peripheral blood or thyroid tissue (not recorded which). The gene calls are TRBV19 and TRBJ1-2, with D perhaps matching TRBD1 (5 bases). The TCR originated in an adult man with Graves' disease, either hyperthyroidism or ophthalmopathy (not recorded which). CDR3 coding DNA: TGTGCCAGTAGTCCACGTAAAGACAGTTATGGCTACACCTTC. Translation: CASSPRKDSYGYTF.